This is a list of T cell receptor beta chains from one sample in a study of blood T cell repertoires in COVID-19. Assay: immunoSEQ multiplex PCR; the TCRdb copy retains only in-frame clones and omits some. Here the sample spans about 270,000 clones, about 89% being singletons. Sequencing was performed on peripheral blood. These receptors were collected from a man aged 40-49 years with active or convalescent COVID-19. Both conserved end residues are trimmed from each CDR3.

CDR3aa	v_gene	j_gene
ASSLGSSYNEQF	TRBV13	TRBJ2-1
ASSLRGGELF	TRBV27	TRBJ2-2
ASSTRTVHGKLF	TRBV21-1	TRBJ1-4
ASSWTGAAFIQY	TRBV11-3	TRBJ2-5
ASRKFVDRGNSGANVLT	TRBV21-1	TRBJ2-6
ASSLVVAGSSGANVLT	TRBV5-1	TRBJ2-6
ASSQSQGLYYGYT	TRBV14	TRBJ1-2
ASSRSGNQPQH	TRBV28	TRBJ1-5
ASSPRLPGTGVVEQY	TRBV18	TRBJ2-7
ASSDVSSYEQY	TRBV10-2	TRBJ2-7
ASSSHRTGYTNYGYT	TRBV19	TRBJ1-2
ASSVDSYTEAF	TRBV11-2	TRBJ1-1
ASRIPQEVYGYT	TRBV28	TRBJ1-2
ASSSGQFNEKLF	TRBV28	TRBJ1-4
ARTQGVNTDTQY	TRBV30	TRBJ2-3
ATAGARNTEAF	TRBV15	TRBJ1-1
ASSLGAGEETQY	TRBV18	TRBJ2-5
ASSFPRTRYNEQF	TRBV7-8	TRBJ2-1
SVGDRVDAEQY	TRBV29-1	TRBJ2-7
ASSRGRDSEQF	TRBV11-2	TRBJ2-1
ATSGPGTVETQY	TRBV24-1	TRBJ2-5
ASSFLSRGNTEAF	TRBV5-1	TRBJ1-1
ASTLQNSNQPQH	TRBV6-6	TRBJ1-5
ASRRGTGSPLGYT	TRBV27	TRBJ1-2
SVAGSGRGTGELF	TRBV29-1	TRBJ2-2
AWSEGAGNQPQH	TRBV30	TRBJ1-5
ASSLSRGRYEQY	TRBV11-3	TRBJ2-7
ASSFLGGEQF	TRBV19	TRBJ2-1
ASSLDRANYGYT	TRBV5-1	TRBJ1-2
ASSEGRGNTEAF	TRBV10-2	TRBJ1-1
ASSLVAVNYGYT	TRBV5-1	TRBJ1-2
ASTLGGGRADNEQF	TRBV5-4	TRBJ2-1
ASSPADGSGSAQY	TRBV18	TRBJ2-7
ASSLGQGNNSPLH	TRBV5-6	TRBJ1-6
ASRGDSYNQPQH	TRBV27	TRBJ1-5
ASSVSLAGGNTGELF	TRBV9	TRBJ2-2
ASSLLAGGDEQY	TRBV7-3	TRBJ2-7
ASSYSMGGDNEQF	TRBV6-5	TRBJ2-1
ASRLSREKLF	TRBV28	TRBJ1-4
ASSFRARVNTGELF	TRBV27	TRBJ2-2